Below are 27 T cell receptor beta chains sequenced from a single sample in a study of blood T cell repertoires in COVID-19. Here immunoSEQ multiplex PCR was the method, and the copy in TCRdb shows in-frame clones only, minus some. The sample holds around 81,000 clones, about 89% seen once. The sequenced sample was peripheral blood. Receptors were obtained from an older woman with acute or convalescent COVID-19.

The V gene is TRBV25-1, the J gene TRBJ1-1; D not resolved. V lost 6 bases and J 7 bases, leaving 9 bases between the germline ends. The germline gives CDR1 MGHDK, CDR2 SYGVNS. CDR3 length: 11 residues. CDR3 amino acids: CASSYLNEAFF. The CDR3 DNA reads TGTGCCAGCAGCTACCTAAATGAAGCTTTCTTT.

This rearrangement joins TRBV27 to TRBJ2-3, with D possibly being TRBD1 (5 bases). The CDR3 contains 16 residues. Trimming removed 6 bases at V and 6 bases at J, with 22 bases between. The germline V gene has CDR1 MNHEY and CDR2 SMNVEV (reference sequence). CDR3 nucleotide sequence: TGTGCCAGCAGACACGACAGAAGCCCTTCGTCGGATACGCAGTATTTT. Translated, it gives CASRHDRSPSSDTQYF.

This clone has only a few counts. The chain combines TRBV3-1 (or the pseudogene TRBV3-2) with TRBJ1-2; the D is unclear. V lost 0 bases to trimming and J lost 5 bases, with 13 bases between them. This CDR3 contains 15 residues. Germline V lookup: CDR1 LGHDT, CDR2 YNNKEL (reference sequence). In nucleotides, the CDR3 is TGTGCCAGCAGCCAAGAGCGTAGGCAGCGATATGGCTACACCTTC. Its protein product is CASSQERRQRYGYTF.

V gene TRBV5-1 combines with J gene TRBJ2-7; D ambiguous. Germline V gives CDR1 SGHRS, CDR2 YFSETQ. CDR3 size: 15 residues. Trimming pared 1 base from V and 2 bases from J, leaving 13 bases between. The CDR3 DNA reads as TGCGCCAGCAGCTTGCACCCAGGTCTCACCTACGAGCAGTACTTC. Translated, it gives CASSLHPGLTYEQYF.

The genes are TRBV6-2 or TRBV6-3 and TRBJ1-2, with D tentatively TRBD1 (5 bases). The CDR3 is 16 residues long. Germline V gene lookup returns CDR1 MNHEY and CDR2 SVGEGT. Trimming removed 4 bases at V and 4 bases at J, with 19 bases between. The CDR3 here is CASSSTGHGVGYGYTF. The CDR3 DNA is TGTGCCAGCAGTTCTACCGGACACGGCGTGGGCTATGGCTACACCTTC.

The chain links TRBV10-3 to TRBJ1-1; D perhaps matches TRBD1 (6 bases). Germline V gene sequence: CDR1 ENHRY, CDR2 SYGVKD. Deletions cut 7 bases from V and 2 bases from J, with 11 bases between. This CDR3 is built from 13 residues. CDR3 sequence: CAIMGQPNTEAFF. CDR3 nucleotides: TGTGCCATCATGGGACAACCAAACACTGAAGCTTTCTTT.

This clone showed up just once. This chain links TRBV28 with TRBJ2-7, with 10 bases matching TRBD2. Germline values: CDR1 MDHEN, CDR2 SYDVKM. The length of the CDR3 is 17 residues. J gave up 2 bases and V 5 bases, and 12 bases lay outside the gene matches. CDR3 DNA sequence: TGTGCCAGCAGTGCAAAGTCGTGGACTAGCGGAACCTACGAGCAGTACTTC. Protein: CASSAKSWTSGTYEQYF.

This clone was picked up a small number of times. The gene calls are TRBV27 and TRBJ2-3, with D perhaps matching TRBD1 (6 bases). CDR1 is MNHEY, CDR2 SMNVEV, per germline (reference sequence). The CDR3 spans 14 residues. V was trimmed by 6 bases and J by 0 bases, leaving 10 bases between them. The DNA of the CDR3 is TGTGCCAGCAGCAGGACAGAGAGCACAGATACGCAGTATTTT. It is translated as CASSRTESTDTQYF.

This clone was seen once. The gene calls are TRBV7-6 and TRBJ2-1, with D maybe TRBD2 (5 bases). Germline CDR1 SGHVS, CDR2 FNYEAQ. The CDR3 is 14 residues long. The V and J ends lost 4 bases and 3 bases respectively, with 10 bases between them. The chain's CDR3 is CASSSGSDYNEQFF. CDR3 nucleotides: TGTGCCAGCAGCTCGGGATCAGACTACAATGAGCAGTTCTTC.

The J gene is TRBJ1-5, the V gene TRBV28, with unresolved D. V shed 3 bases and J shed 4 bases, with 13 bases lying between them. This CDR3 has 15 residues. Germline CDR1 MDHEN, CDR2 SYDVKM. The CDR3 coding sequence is TGTGCCAGCAGTTTTTCCTCCGGTTCTAATCAGCCCCAGCATTTT. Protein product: CASSFSSGSNQPQHF.

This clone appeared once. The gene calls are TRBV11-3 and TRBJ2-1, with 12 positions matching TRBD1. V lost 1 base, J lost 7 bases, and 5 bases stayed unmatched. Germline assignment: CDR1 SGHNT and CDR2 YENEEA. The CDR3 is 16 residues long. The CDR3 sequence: CASSLGGTGGRNEQFF. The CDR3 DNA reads TGTGCCAGCAGCTTAGGTGGGACAGGGGGCCGAAATGAGCAGTTCTTC.

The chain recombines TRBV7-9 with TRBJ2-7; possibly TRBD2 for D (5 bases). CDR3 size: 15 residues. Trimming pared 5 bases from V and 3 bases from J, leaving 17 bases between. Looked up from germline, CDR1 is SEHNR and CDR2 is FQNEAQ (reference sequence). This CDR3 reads CASSPSTGSLYEQYF. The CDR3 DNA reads TGTGCCAGCAGCCCCTCGACGGGAAGCCTCTACGAGCAGTACTTC.

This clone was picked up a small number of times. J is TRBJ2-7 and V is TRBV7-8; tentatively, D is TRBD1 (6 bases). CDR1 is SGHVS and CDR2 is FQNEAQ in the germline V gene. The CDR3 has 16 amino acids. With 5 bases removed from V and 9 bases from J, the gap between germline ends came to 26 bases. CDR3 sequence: CASSPGRTSRLQGQYF. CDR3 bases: TGTGCCAGCAGCCCGGGTCGAACAAGCCGACTACAGGGGCAGTACTTC. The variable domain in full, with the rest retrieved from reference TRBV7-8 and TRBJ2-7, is GAGVSQSPRYKVAKRGQDVALRCDPISGHVSLFWYQQALGQGPEFLTYFQNEAQLDKSGLPSDRFFAERPEGSVSTLKIQRTQQEDSAVYLCASSPGRTSRLQGQYFGPGTRLTVT.

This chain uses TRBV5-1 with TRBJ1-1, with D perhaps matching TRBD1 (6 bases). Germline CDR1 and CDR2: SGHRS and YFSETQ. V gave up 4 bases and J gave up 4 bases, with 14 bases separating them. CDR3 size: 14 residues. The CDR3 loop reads CASSIQGTSTEAFF. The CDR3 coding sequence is TGCGCCAGCAGCATTCAGGGGACGAGCACTGAAGCTTTCTTT.

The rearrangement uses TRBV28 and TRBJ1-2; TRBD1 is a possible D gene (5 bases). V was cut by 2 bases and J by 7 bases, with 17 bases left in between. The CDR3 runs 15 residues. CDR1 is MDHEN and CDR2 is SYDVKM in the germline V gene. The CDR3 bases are TGTGCCAGCAGTTTAATGCACAGGTTATCAAGTGGCTACACCTTC. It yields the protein CASSLMHRLSSGYTF.

The chain's CDR3 is CASSIRIRGGGYTF. The DNA for the CDR3 is TGTGCCAGTAGTATCAGGATCCGAGGAGGTGGCTACACCTTC. This chain uses TRBV19 with TRBJ1-2; D is unclear. Trimming cost V 3 bases and J 7 bases, with 15 bases left between them. Germline CDR1 and CDR2: LNHDA and SQIVND (reference sequence). The CDR3 is 14 amino acids.

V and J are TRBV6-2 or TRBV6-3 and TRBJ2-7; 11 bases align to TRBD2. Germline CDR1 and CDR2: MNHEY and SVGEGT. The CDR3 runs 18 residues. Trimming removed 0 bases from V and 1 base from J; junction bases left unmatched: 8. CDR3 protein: CASSYSHLLAGGSYEQYF. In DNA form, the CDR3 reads TGTGCCAGCAGTTACTCACACCTTCTAGCGGGAGGATCCTACGAGCAGTACTTC.

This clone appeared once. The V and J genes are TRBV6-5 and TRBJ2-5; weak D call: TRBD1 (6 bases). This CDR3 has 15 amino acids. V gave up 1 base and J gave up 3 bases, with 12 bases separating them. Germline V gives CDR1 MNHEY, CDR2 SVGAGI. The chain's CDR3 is CASSYYSAGEETQYF. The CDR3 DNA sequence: TGTGCCAGCAGTTACTACTCGGCAGGGGAAGAGACCCAGTACTTC.

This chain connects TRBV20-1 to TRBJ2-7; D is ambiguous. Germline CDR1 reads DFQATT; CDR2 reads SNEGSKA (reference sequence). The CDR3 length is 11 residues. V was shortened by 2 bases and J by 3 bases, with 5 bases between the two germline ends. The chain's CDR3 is CSARRDYEQYF. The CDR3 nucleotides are TGCAGTGCTAGAAGAGACTACGAGCAGTACTTC.

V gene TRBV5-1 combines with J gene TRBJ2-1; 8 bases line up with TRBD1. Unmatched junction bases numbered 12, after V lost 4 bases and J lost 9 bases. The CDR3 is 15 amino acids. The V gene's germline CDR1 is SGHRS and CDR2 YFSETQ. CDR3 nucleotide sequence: TGCGCCAGCAGCCCACAGGGGGGTGGTAGCTTTGAGCAGTTCTTC. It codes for CASSPQGGGSFEQFF.

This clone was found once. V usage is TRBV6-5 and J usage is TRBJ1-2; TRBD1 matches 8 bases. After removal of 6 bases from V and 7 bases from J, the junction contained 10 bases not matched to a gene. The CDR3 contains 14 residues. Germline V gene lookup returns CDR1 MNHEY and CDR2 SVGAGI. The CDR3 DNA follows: TGTGCCAGCAGACCCAGGACAGGGAGGACTGGCTACACCTTC. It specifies CASRPRTGRTGYTF.

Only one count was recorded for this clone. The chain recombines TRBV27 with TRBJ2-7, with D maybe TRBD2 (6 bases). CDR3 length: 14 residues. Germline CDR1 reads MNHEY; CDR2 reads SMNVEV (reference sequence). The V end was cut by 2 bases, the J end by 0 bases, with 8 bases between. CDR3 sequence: CASSLLANSYEQYF. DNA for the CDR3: TGTGCCAGCAGTTTACTAGCGAACTCCTACGAGCAGTACTTC.

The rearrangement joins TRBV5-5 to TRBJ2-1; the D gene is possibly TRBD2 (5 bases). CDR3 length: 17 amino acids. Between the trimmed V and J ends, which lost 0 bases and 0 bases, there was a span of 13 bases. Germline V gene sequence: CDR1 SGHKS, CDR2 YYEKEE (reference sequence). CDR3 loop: CASSLGSGLSSYNEQFF. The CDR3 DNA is TGTGCCAGCAGCTTGGGAAGCGGTCTAAGCTCCTACAATGAGCAGTTCTTC.

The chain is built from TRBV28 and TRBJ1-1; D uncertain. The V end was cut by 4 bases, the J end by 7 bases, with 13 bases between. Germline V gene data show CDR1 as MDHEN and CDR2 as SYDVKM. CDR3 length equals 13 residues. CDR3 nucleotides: TGTGCCAGCAGTTCGACAACCCTCTATGAAGCTTTCTTT. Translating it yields CASSSTTLYEAFF.

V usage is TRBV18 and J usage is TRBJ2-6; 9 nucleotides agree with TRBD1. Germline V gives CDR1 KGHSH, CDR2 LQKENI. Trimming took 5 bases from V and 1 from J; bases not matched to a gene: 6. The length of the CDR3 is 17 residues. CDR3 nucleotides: TGTGCCAGCTCAAAGGGACAGGGAGTTTCTGGGGCCAACGTCCTGACTTTC. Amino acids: CASSKGQGVSGANVLTF.

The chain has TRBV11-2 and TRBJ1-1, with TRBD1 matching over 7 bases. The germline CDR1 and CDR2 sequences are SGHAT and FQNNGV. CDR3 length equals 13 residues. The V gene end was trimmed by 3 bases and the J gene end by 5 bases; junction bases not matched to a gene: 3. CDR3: CASSFSDRTEAFF. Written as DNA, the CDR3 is TGTGCCAGCAGCTTCTCGGACAGGACTGAAGCTTTCTTT.

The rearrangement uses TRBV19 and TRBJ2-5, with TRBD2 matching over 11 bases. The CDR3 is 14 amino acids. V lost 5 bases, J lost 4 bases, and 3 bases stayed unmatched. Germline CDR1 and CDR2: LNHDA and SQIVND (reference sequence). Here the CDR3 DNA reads TGTGCCAGTAGTCCAACTAGCGGGGGAGAGACCCAGTACTTC. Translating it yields CASSPTSGGETQYF.